This TCR beta chain was sequenced for a study of blood T cell repertoires in COVID-19. About the study: Researchers got acute and convalescent COVID-19 samples from the United States, Italy and Spain.

This clone was observed once. Original processing methods: Nucleated cell number was recorded as an estimate derived from reference gene primer amplification. Method: immunoSEQ multiplex PCR; TCRdb's copy keeps in-frame clones and lacks some. V, J and clone size were drawn from that table, and D and trimming were deduced from the DNA. This table holds 150,000 to 200,000 clones, approximately 85% found once. Participants spanned ages about 18 to 100 years and resided in 24 US areas. Cohorts were based on clinical histories the participants reported. Trimming removed 2 bases from V and 5 bases from J, with 13 bases in between. The CDR3 has 15 residues. Germline-derived CDR1 and CDR2 are KGHSH and LQKENI.

The TCR sequence derives from a man in his forties or fifties who had recovered from COVID-19. What was sequenced was PBMCs or T cells enriched from blood (not recorded which). The chain has TRBV18 and TRBJ2-1; D call uncertain. The CDR3 here is CASSPVQNTHNEQFF. For the CDR3, the DNA is TGTGCCAGCTCACCAGTTCAGAATACCCACAATGAGCAGTTCTTC. Supplemented by reference TRBV18 and TRBJ2-1, the full variable domain reads NAGVMQNPRHLVRRRGQEARLRCSPMKGHSHVYWYRQLPEEGLKFMVYLQKENIIDESGMPKERFSAEFPKEGPSILRIQQVVRGDSAAYFCASSPVQNTHNEQFFGPGTRLTVL.